The 20 T cell receptor beta chains in this list originate from one sample, sequenced in a study of beta chain features in type 1 diabetes. What was sequenced were expressed TCRB transcripts, since all of the isolated RNA had been reverse transcribed. TCRdb keeps only in-frame clones here, not all; method: immunoSEQ multiplex PCR. The repertoire includes 500,000 to 850,000 clones, around 15% of them detected once, and just under 0.04% sits in the top ten. Study results and limitations: Patients with Type 1 diabetes showed moderately but significantly shorter TCRB CDR3s in all four CD4+ subsets.

Antigens of these TCRs are unknown. Input material: naive CD4+ T cells from blood. These receptors were obtained from a man aged 18 to 30 with type 1 diabetes.

There are a few counts of this clone. The CDR3 DNA sequence: TGTGCCAGCACTAGGGGGGATCAGCCCCAGCATTTT. Its translation is CASTRGDQPQHF. V usage is TRBV6-6 and J usage is TRBJ1-5, with D perhaps matching TRBD1 (6 bases). The CDR3 is 12 residues long. The V gene lost 7 bases and the J gene lost 5 bases, with 9 bases spanning the gap. CDR1 and CDR2 from the germline V gene are MNHNY and SVGAGI (reference sequence).

Worth noting for this clone: An end of the junction differs from the germline gene, which may be a read error. CDR3 sequence: CASSPGQGAAF. Here the CDR3 DNA reads TGTGCCAGCAGCCCGGGACAGGGGGCGGCTTTT. The chain recombines TRBV6-5 with TRBJ1-6, with 12 bases identical to TRBD1. This CDR3 spans 11 amino acids. Germline V CDR1 and CDR2: MNHEY, SVGAGI.

Concerning this clone: Other DNA sequences in this specimen translate into the identical CDR3. The CDR3 sequence: CASSLVTDTQYF. CDR3 in DNA: TGTGCCAGCAGCTTGGTAACAGATACGCAGTATTTT. The J gene is TRBJ2-3, the V gene TRBV5-6; D gene unclear. V lost 0 bases and J 3 bases, leaving 2 bases between the germline ends. The CDR3 spans 12 residues. Germline-derived CDR1 and CDR2 are SGHDT and YYEEEE.

This clone was seen more than once but under ten times. The chain employs TRBV13 and TRBJ2-2, with 10 positions matching TRBD1. V trimming: 3 bases; J trimming: 4 bases; junction bases outside the gene matches: 8. Germline CDR1 and CDR2: PRHDT and FYEKMQ (reference sequence). This CDR3 region has 17 residues. CDR3 coding DNA: TGTGCCAGCAGCTTCCCCCGACAGGGGGCGGGCACCGGGGAGCTGTTTTTT. This encodes CASSFPRQGAGTGELFF.

The V and J genes are TRBV18 and TRBJ2-7, with TRBD1 identical over 8 bases. V trimming: 2 bases; J trimming: 3 bases; junction bases outside the gene matches: 3. The CDR3 loop spans 14 amino acids. In germline, CDR1 is KGHSH, CDR2 LQKENI. CDR3 DNA: TGTGCCAGCTCACCAGGAGACAGGGGCTACGAGCAGTACTTC. Translated: CASSPGDRGYEQYF.

This clone came up a few times. The chain links TRBV7-3 to TRBJ2-3; no reliable D call. This CDR3 contains 12 residues. Germline assignment: CDR1 SGHTA and CDR2 FQGTGA. V was trimmed by 1 base and J by 6 bases, leaving 5 bases between them. For the CDR3, the DNA is TGTGCCAGCAGCTTAAATGTGGATACGCAGTATTTT. It yields the protein CASSLNVDTQYF.

This chain joins TRBV18 and TRBJ2-7; unclear D gene. The V gene's germline CDR1 is KGHSH and CDR2 LQKENI. This CDR3 comprises 12 residues. Trimming pared 3 bases from V and 3 bases from J, leaving 6 bases between. CDR3: CASSPKGYEQYF. Here the CDR3 DNA reads TGTGCCAGCTCACCTAAGGGCTACGAGCAGTACTTC.

This clone has more than one count but fewer than ten. The chain combines TRBV30 with TRBJ1-2; D is perhaps TRBD1 (5 bases). The CDR3 spans 13 residues. The germline V gene has CDR1 GTSNPN and CDR2 SVGIG (reference sequence). V lost 7 bases, J lost 4 bases, and 16 bases lay in between. The CDR3 DNA is TGTGCCTTCCCGACTTTGGGGGGCTATGGCTACACCTTC. Protein sequence: CAFPTLGGYGYTF.

This clone was found a few times. This specimen includes other DNA sequences encoding the same CDR3. V and J are TRBV27 and TRBJ2-1; TRBD1 matches 7 bases. This CDR3 is 17 amino acids long. The germline CDR1 and CDR2 sequences are MNHEY and SMNVEV (reference sequence). V was clipped by 5 bases and J by 4 bases; unmatched bases: 14. CDR3 loop: CASSIGADRDRYNEQFF. The CDR3, as DNA: TGTGCCAGCAGTATCGGAGCGGACCGGGACAGATACAATGAGCAGTTCTTC.

This clone was counted between two and nine times. The V call is TRBV7-3, the J call TRBJ2-7; the D gene is possibly TRBD2 (6 bases). The V gene lost 5 bases and the J gene lost 2 bases, with 16 bases spanning the gap. CDR3 length: 15 amino acids. CDR1 is SGHTA, CDR2 FQGTGA, per germline. CDR3 bases: TGTGCCAGCAGCCCCCGCGGAGGGAATGCCTACGAGCAGTACTTC. Its translation: CASSPRGGNAYEQYF.

This clone was counted a few times. V is TRBV28 and J is TRBJ2-1, with 16 bases lining up with TRBD2. The CDR3 is made up of 15 amino acids. Trimming at V came to 5 bases and at J to 9 bases, leaving 4 bases not matched to a gene. Germline loops: CDR1 MDHEN, CDR2 SYDVKM. This CDR3 reads CASSPGTSGRVEQFF. In nucleotides, the CDR3 is TGTGCCAGCAGTCCGGGGACTAGCGGGAGGGTTGAGCAGTTCTTC.

The CDR3 region is CASSRSGSSPYEQYF. CDR3 sequence (DNA): TGTGCCAGCAGTAGAAGCGGGAGTTCCCCCTACGAGCAGTACTTC. The V gene is TRBV25-1, the J gene TRBJ2-5; 8 positions agree with TRBD2. The DNA end favors TRBJ2-7, so the J call may be wrong. The CDR3 extends over 15 amino acids. Germline V lookup: CDR1 MGHDK, CDR2 SYGVNS.

V is TRBV4-1 and J is TRBJ2-3; TRBD2 matches 7 bases. Germline CDR1 is MGHRA and CDR2 is YSYEKL. The trim removed 1 base at V and 2 bases at J, leaving 9 bases unmatched. This CDR3 contains 17 residues. The CDR3 DNA sequence: TGCGCCAGCAGCCAAGTTGGGCGGGAGAGTATCACAGATACGCAGTATTTT. Translated, it gives CASSQVGRESITDTQYF.

This clone was observed a few times. This chain connects TRBV28 to TRBJ2-3, with D possibly TRBD2 on 6 matching bases. This CDR3 is built from 15 residues. Trimming pared 6 bases from V and 14 bases from J, leaving 27 bases between. Germline CDR1 reads MDHEN; CDR2 reads SYDVKM. CDR3 in amino acids: CASRETGTQLAQRYF. As DNA, the CDR3 is TGTGCCAGCAGAGAGACCGGGACTCAACTTGCACAAAGGTATTTT.

This clone has just a few counts. The chain carries TRBV15 and TRBJ2-5, with D perhaps matching TRBD1 (6 bases). The length of the CDR3 is 13 residues. The ends were cut back, 5 bases at V and 5 bases at J, with 12 bases in the middle. In germline, CDR1 is LNHNV, CDR2 YYDKDF (reference sequence). CDR3 nucleotides: TGTGCCACCAGCTTACGACAGGTTGAGACCCAGTACTTC. It codes for CATSLRQVETQYF.

This clone was seen a handful of times. This rearrangement joins TRBV9 to TRBJ2-1; D is possibly TRBD1 (6 bases). The V end lost 4 bases, the J end lost 4 bases, and 9 bases lay between the germline ends. Germline V gene data show CDR1 as SGDLS and CDR2 as YYNGEE. The CDR3 runs 13 residues. The CDR3 coding sequence is TGTGCCAGCAGCTCTGGACAGTACAATGAGCAGTTCTTC. Protein: CASSSGQYNEQFF. The whole variable domain, remainder taken from reference TRBV9 and TRBJ2-1, is DSGVTQTPKHLITATGQRVTLRCSPRSGDLSVYWYQQSLDQGLQFLIQYYNGEERAKGNILERFSAQQFPDLHSELNLSSLELGDSALYFCASSSGQYNEQFFGPGTRLTVL.

This clone was seen only a few times. This chain joins TRBV29-1 and TRBJ2-3; the match to TRBD2 covers 11 bases. The J segment lost 1 base and the V segment lost 3 bases, leaving 6 bases of the junction unmatched. Germline V gives CDR1 SQVTM, CDR2 ANQGSEA. The CDR3 runs to 16 residues. The CDR3 DNA reads as TGCAGCGTTGACGGGCTAGCGGGGGGAGGCACAGATACGCAGTATTTT. Translating it yields CSVDGLAGGGTDTQYF.

V usage is TRBV19 and J usage is TRBJ2-5, with D possibly being TRBD2 (5 bases). Germline-derived CDR1 and CDR2 are LNHDA and SQIVND (reference sequence). The CDR3 totals 15 residues. V was clipped by 7 bases and J by 4 bases, with 19 bases between them. The CDR3 spells CASKARGSGGETQYF. The CDR3 DNA is TGTGCCAGTAAGGCGCGAGGAAGCGGAGGAGAGACCCAGTACTTC.

This sequence joins TRBV2 and TRBJ2-5; 7 bases align to TRBD2. CDR3 length: 12 amino acids. J lost 4 bases, V lost 9 bases, and 5 bases had no gene match. The V gene's germline CDR1 is SNHLY and CDR2 FYNNEI. As DNA, the CDR3 is TGTGCCAGGGGGGAGGGAGGAGAGACCCAGTACTTC. Protein product: CARGEGGETQYF.

The gene calls are TRBV4-1 and TRBJ2-3, with a tentative D call TRBD1 (6 bases). CDR1 is MGHRA and CDR2 is YSYEKL in the germline V gene. Trimming left V 1 base short and J 5 bases short, with 22 bases between. The CDR3 runs 18 residues. The CDR3 sequence is CASSQATDAGAQGDTQYF. The CDR3 nucleotides read TGCGCCAGCAGCCAAGCGACTGACGCCGGGGCACAGGGAGATACGCAGTATTTT.